Shown below are 16 T cell receptor beta chains from a single sample sequenced in a study of blood T cell repertoires in COVID-19. TCRdb keeps only in-frame clones here, not all; method: immunoSEQ multiplex PCR. The sample contains 160,000 or so clones, 70% to 90% of which appear only once. The specimen was peripheral blood. The receptors were sampled from a man aged 55 to 70 with acute or convalescent COVID-19.

The rearrangement links TRBV2 to TRBJ2-1; 8 nucleotides match TRBD1. This CDR3 comprises 15 residues. Germline V gives CDR1 SNHLY, CDR2 FYNNEI. The trim removed 5 bases at V and 8 bases at J, leaving 11 bases unmatched. CDR3 in amino acids: CASSSPTGTGDEQFF. The CDR3, as DNA: TGTGCCAGCAGTTCACCCACCGGGACAGGAGATGAGCAGTTCTTC.

The gene calls are TRBV15 and TRBJ2-2, with a possible D match to TRBD1 (6 bases). Germline loops: CDR1 LNHNV, CDR2 YYDKDF (reference sequence). Trimming stripped 0 bases from V and 3 bases from J, with 14 bases between. The CDR3 covers 17 residues. CDR3 coding DNA: TGTGCCACCAGCAGAGATCTCAGGACAGACGACACCGGGGAGCTGTTTTTT. It encodes CATSRDLRTDDTGELFF.

The chain recombines TRBV6-6 with TRBJ2-7; tentatively, D is TRBD1 (6 bases). V lost 0 bases to trimming and J lost 0 bases, with 12 bases between them. The CDR3 covers 16 residues. The germline V gene has CDR1 MNHNY and CDR2 SVGAGI (reference sequence). CDR3 DNA: TGTGCCAGCAGTTACTCGAACAGGGCTTACTCCTACGAGCAGTACTTC. Translated: CASSYSNRAYSYEQYF.

The chain combines TRBV10-3 with TRBJ1-2; unclear D gene. The V end was cut by 3 bases, the J end by 9 bases, with 14 bases between. This CDR3 spans 13 amino acids. Germline lookup yields CDR1 ENHRY and CDR2 SYGVKD. The CDR3 here is CAISDPAGPSYTF. Written as DNA, the CDR3 is TGTGCCATCAGTGACCCCGCGGGCCCGAGCTACACCTTC.

CDR3 DNA sequence: TGTGCCAGCTCACCCGGGACAGGGGGTTACGAAGCTTTCTTT. Translating gives CASSPGTGGYEAFF. The rearrangement uses TRBV18 and TRBJ1-1; 11 bases are a match to TRBD1. CDR3 length: 14 amino acids. V shed 3 bases, J shed 8 bases, and the junction held 5 bases outside the gene matches. Germline CDR1 reads KGHSH; CDR2 reads LQKENI.

This chain links TRBV5-1 with TRBJ2-3; 10 bases line up with TRBD1. This CDR3 has 14 residues. The junction had 4 bases not matched to a gene; V was cut back by 4 bases and J by 5 bases. CDR1 and CDR2 (germline): SGHRS, YFSETQ. The CDR3 DNA reads as TGCGCCAGCAGCCGGGGACAGGGGAAAGATACGCAGTATTTT. Residues: CASSRGQGKDTQYF.

Here the CDR3 reads CASSHDSVPKYNEQFF. The CDR3 coding sequence is TGCGCCAGCAGCCACGATTCGGTCCCCAAATACAATGAGCAGTTCTTC. The gene calls are TRBV4-3 and TRBJ2-1; D is unclear. Trimming left V 3 bases short and J 4 bases short, with 16 bases between. This CDR3 contains 16 residues. Germline V gene lookup returns CDR1 LGHNA and CDR2 YSLEER.

V and J are TRBV30 and TRBJ2-1, with 7 bases that match TRBD2. V was pared by 6 bases and J by 7 bases, with 15 bases of the junction left unmatched. The CDR3 is made up of 15 amino acids. The V gene's germline CDR1 is GTSNPN and CDR2 SVGIG (reference sequence). The CDR3 DNA reads as TGTGCCTGCGCAAGTAACACGGGACTAAGAAATGAGCAGTTCTTC. Amino acid sequence: CACASNTGLRNEQFF.

The rearrangement links TRBV7-6 to TRBJ1-6; 9 nucleotides align to TRBD1. The trim removed 5 bases at V and 7 bases at J, leaving 9 bases unmatched. Germline values: CDR1 SGHVS, CDR2 FNYEAQ. This CDR3 is 16 amino acids long. The CDR3 nucleotides read TGTGCCAGCAGCCCAGGGACAGGGAGGTCAAATTCACCCCTCCACTTT. Translated: CASSPGTGRSNSPLHF.

The chain carries TRBV7-9 and TRBJ2-1; D unclear. The CDR3 is made up of 11 amino acids. CDR1 and CDR2 from the germline V gene are SEHNR and FQNEAQ (reference sequence). Trimming took 6 bases from V and 5 from J, leaving 5 bases between them. The CDR3 region has the DNA TGTGCCAGCAGGACAAACAATGAGCAGTTCTTC. This encodes CASRTNNEQFF.

The chain is built from TRBV4-1 and TRBJ2-1; D unresolved. Germline V gene sequence: CDR1 MGHRA, CDR2 YSYEKL. The CDR3 runs to 16 residues. With 6 bases removed from V and 5 bases from J, the gap between germline ends came to 20 bases. CDR3 sequence (DNA): TGCGCCAGCAGGCTAGAGGTAAATTACCCTCACAATGAGCAGTTCTTC. Translation: CASRLEVNYPHNEQFF.

The V call is TRBV7-8, the J call TRBJ2-1; 8 bases align to TRBD2. The germline V gene has CDR1 SGHVS and CDR2 FQNEAQ. V lost 9 bases and J lost 6; bases outside the gene matches: 13. This CDR3 is built from 15 residues. The CDR3 here is CASTRRGARANEQFF. Here the CDR3 DNA reads TGTGCCAGTACCCGGCGGGGGGCCAGGGCCAATGAGCAGTTCTTC.

This clone came up once. The chain couples TRBV4-1 to TRBJ2-3, with 15 bases fitting TRBD2. This CDR3 spans 18 amino acids. The V and J ends lost 4 bases and 0 bases, in that order; junction bases with no gene match: 5. Germline CDR1 reads MGHRA; CDR2 reads YSYEKL. CDR3 sequence reads: CASSPGTSGGLSTDTQYF. The CDR3 nucleotides are TGCGCCAGCAGCCCAGGGACTAGCGGGGGGCTTAGCACAGATACGCAGTATTTT.

The V and J genes are TRBV2 and TRBJ1-1, with 8 bases that match TRBD1. The CDR3 loop spans 11 amino acids. Trimming took 6 bases from V and 7 from J; bases not matched to a gene: 1. The germline V gene has CDR1 SNHLY and CDR2 FYNNEI. The DNA of the CDR3 is TGTGCCAGCAGGGACAGGGATGAAGCTTTCTTT. It translates to CASRDRDEAFF.

This sequence joins TRBV11-2 and TRBJ2-2; 7 positions agree with TRBD2. Germline loops: CDR1 SGHAT, CDR2 FQNNGV. With V trimmed by 4 bases and J by 3 bases, 5 bases remained unmatched. The CDR3 is 15 amino acids. The CDR3 spells CASSSPGLHTGELFF. In DNA, the CDR3 is TGTGCCAGCAGCTCACCGGGACTACACACCGGGGAGCTGTTTTTT. Based on the CDR3 plus reference TRBV11-2 and TRBJ2-2, the full variable domain is EAGVAQSPRYKIIEKRQSVAFWCNPISGHATLYWYQQILGQGPKLLIQFQNNGVVDDSQLPKDRFSAERLKGVDSTLKIQPAKLEDSAVYLCASSSPGLHTGELFFGEGSRLTVL.

Written as DNA, the CDR3 is TGTGCCAGCAGTATACAGTCTAAAGGAAACACCATATATTTT. This codes for CASSIQSKGNTIYF. The V call is TRBV2, the J call TRBJ1-3; D gene unclear. V was trimmed by 5 bases and J by 4 bases, leaving 12 bases between them. The CDR3 contains 14 residues. Looked up from germline, CDR1 is SNHLY and CDR2 is FYNNEI.